Listed below are T cell receptor beta chains from one sample, sequenced in a study of blood T cell repertoires in COVID-19. Produced via immunoSEQ multiplex PCR; TCRdb's table is partial and in-frame only. The table shows approximately 180,000 clones, with approximately 90% occurring only once. The sequencing sample was made of peripheral blood. These receptor sequences come from a human donor in a cohort sampled during active COVID-19. Each CDR3 is given with its conserved first and last residue. Fields, in order: J gene, clone size, D gene, V gene, CDR3 DNA, CDR3 protein. D genes are given only for firm matches. The listing skips clone size in some rows; elsewhere it reads once, few, many or a size class.

TRBJ2-5,-,TRBD1,TRBV6-2/TRBV6-3,TGTGCCAGCAGTTACTCCATAATGCTGGGACAGGGAAGGGGGATTGCGGAGACCCAGTACTTC,CASSYSIMLGQGRGIAETQYF
TRBJ1-5,once,TRBD1,TRBV10-3,TGTGCCATCACCTGGACAGGCCTACACTTCAATCAGCCCCAGCATTTT,CAITWTGLHFNQPQHF
TRBJ2-3,-,-,TRBV9,TGTGCCAGCAGCGTAGCGGGAAGGTATGATACGCAGTATTTT,CASSVAGRYDTQYF
TRBJ2-2,-,-,TRBV14,TGTGCCAGCAGCCATCGCTATGTTTCTACCGGGGAGCTGTTTTTT,CASSHRYVSTGELFF
TRBJ2-2,once,-,TRBV10-3,TGTGCCATCGGTCAGGGGGGCACGTCCGGGGAGCTGTTTTTT,CAIGQGGTSGELFF
TRBJ2-7,-,-,TRBV6-5,TGTGCCAGCAGTTACTCCCAGGCCTACGAGCAGTACTTC,CASSYSQAYEQYF
TRBJ2-2,few,-,TRBV19,TGTGCCAGTAGTATCGACAGTTCCGGGGAGCTGTTTTTT,CASSIDSSGELFF
TRBJ1-1,-,TRBD1,TRBV5-4,TGTGCCAGCAGCTTGGCCTTTGGGACAGGGATGACTGAAGCTTTCTTT,CASSLAFGTGMTEAFF
TRBJ2-3,-,-,TRBV12-3/TRBV12-4,TGTGCCAGCAGTTTTGGGACTCTCAAGTTT,CASSFGTLKF
TRBJ2-1,few,TRBD1,TRBV6-2/TRBV6-3,TGTGCCAGCAGTAAACAGGGGGCGGTAAATGAGCAGTTCTTC,CASSKQGAVNEQFF
TRBJ1-6,-,-,TRBV5-6,TGTGCCAGCAGCGAGGGTCTCTATTCACCCCTCCACTTT,CASSEGLYSPLHF
TRBJ1-1,-,TRBD1,TRBV28,TGTGCCAGCAGCGCTCCGGGACAGGGGCGGTTCTCCACTGAAGCTTTCTTT,CASSAPGQGRFSTEAFF
TRBJ1-2,-,-,TRBV27,TGTGCCCGAAAGGCCGGGGACTATGGCTACACCTTC,CARKAGDYGYTF
TRBJ1-1,-,-,TRBV6-5,TGTGCCAGCAGTTACCGACAGGCCCGAACCAATGAAGCTTTCTTT,CASSYRQARTNEAFF